This is a list of T cell receptor beta chains from one sample in a study of early T cells in non-severe SARS-CoV-2 infection. TCRdb re-called the 5' RACE reads with MiXCR, one entry per CDR3 protein. Altogether about 60,000 distinct CDR3 sequences are present, about 15% being singletons, with the ten largest covering more than 8.5%. Sequencing was performed on whole blood, taken at baseline. The receptors derive from an adult who was a healthcare worker with PCR-confirmed SARS-CoV-2 infection or an uninfected control (not recorded which). Each CDR3 is given with its conserved first and last residue. Fields, in order: CDR3 protein, CDR3 DNA, D gene, clone size, V gene, J gene. The D gene is left open where the match is weak. Some rows have no size entry. The others give once, few or many, or a class for an expanded clone.

CDR3 protein: CASSSLDGRLAKNIQYF; CDR3 DNA: TGTGCCAGCAGTAGTTTAGACGGAAGACTAGCCAAAAACATTCAGTACTTC; D gene: NA; clone size: NA; V gene: TRBV12-3/TRBV12-4; J gene: TRBJ2-4
CDR3 protein: CASSPGDGRNQETQYF; CDR3 DNA: TGTGCCAGCAGTCCGGGTGACGGGCGCAACCAAGAGACCCAGTACTTC; D gene: NA; clone size: NA; V gene: TRBV7-9; J gene: TRBJ2-5
CDR3 protein: CASSLERGSLDGYTF; CDR3 DNA: TGTGCCAGCAGCTTAGAAAGGGGATCGTTGGATGGCTACACCTTC; D gene: NA; clone size: NA; V gene: TRBV7-9; J gene: TRBJ1-2
CDR3 protein: CASSDFGTSGGAAQFF; CDR3 DNA: TGTGCCAGCAGCGACTTTGGGACTAGCGGGGGGGCGGCGCAGTTCTTC; D gene: TRBD2; clone size: NA; V gene: TRBV12-3/TRBV12-4; J gene: TRBJ2-1
CDR3 protein: CSASPLGWDQETQYF; CDR3 DNA: TGCAGTGCTAGCCCCCTGGGCTGGGACCAAGAGACCCAGTACTTC; D gene: NA; clone size: few; V gene: TRBV20-1; J gene: TRBJ2-5
CDR3 protein: CATDGLSYEQYF; CDR3 DNA: TGTGCTACAGACGGTCTATCCTACGAGCAGTACTTC; D gene: NA; clone size: once; V gene: TRBV7-9; J gene: TRBJ2-7
CDR3 protein: CATSRGGAQETQYF; CDR3 DNA: TGTGCCACCAGCAGGGGAGGGGCCCAAGAGACCCAGTACTTC; D gene: TRBD2; clone size: NA; V gene: TRBV15; J gene: TRBJ2-5
CDR3 protein: CASSLGTGGNYEQYF; CDR3 DNA: TGTGCCAGCAGTTTAGGGACAGGGGGTAACTACGAGCAGTACTTC; D gene: TRBD1; clone size: NA; V gene: TRBV12-3/TRBV12-4; J gene: TRBJ2-7
CDR3 protein: CASSLPPRTSGYFPSGELFF; CDR3 DNA: TGTGCCAGCAGTTTACCCCCCAGGACTAGCGGGTACTTCCCTTCCGGGGAGCTGTTTTTT; D gene: TRBD2; clone size: few; V gene: TRBV28; J gene: TRBJ2-2
CDR3 protein: CASSAWGLASSNTGELFF; CDR3 DNA: TGTGCCAGCAGCGCATGGGGACTAGCAAGCTCGAACACCGGGGAGCTGTTTTTT; D gene: TRBD2; clone size: NA; V gene: TRBV7-2; J gene: TRBJ2-2
CDR3 protein: CASNLGGGTGQPQHF; CDR3 DNA: TGCGCCAGCAACTTGGGAGGAGGCACGGGTCAGCCCCAGCATTTT; D gene: NA; clone size: NA; V gene: TRBV5-1; J gene: TRBJ1-5
CDR3 protein: CASSVDLQVPGYTF; CDR3 DNA: TGTGCCAGCAGCGTCGATTTACAAGTTCCTGGCTACACCTTC; D gene: NA; clone size: few; V gene: TRBV9; J gene: TRBJ1-2
CDR3 protein: CASSLDRGQPQHF; CDR3 DNA: TGTGCCAGCAGTTTGGACAGGGGCCAGCCCCAGCATTTT; D gene: TRBD1; clone size: many; V gene: TRBV7-6; J gene: TRBJ1-5
CDR3 protein: CASSQDRKGANTGELFF; CDR3 DNA: TGTGCCAGCAGCCAAGATCGGAAGGGAGCCAACACCGGGGAGCTGTTTTTT; D gene: NA; clone size: NA; V gene: TRBV4-2; J gene: TRBJ2-2
CDR3 protein: CASSLVGLDQPQHF; CDR3 DNA: TGCGCCAGCAGCTTGGTAGGGCTCGATCAGCCCCAGCATTTT; D gene: NA; clone size: NA; V gene: TRBV5-1; J gene: TRBJ1-5
CDR3 protein: CASSQTAAYEQYF; CDR3 DNA: TGTGCCAGCAGCCAAACAGCAGCCTACGAGCAGTACTTC; D gene: NA; clone size: NA; V gene: TRBV11-2; J gene: TRBJ2-7
CDR3 protein: CSVGPPGVTDTQYF; CDR3 DNA: TGCAGCGTTGGTCCTCCAGGGGTAACAGATACGCAGTATTTT; D gene: NA; clone size: few; V gene: TRBV29-1; J gene: TRBJ2-3
CDR3 protein: CSVEHGTGTDTQYF; CDR3 DNA: TGCAGCGTTGAACACGGGACCGGCACAGATACGCAGTATTTT; D gene: NA; clone size: few; V gene: TRBV29-1; J gene: TRBJ2-3
CDR3 protein: CASSDVSGSWETQYF; CDR3 DNA: TGCGCCAGCAGTGATGTGAGCGGGAGCTGGGAGACCCAGTACTTC; D gene: TRBD2; clone size: NA; V gene: TRBV10-1; J gene: TRBJ2-5
CDR3 protein: CASSFGAGVNTEAFF; CDR3 DNA: TGTGCCAGCAGTTTCGGGGCAGGGGTGAACACTGAAGCTTTCTTT; D gene: NA; clone size: few; V gene: TRBV27; J gene: TRBJ1-1
CDR3 protein: CASRSTSGNNEQFF; CDR3 DNA: TGTGCCAGCAGATCGACTAGCGGGAACAATGAGCAGTTCTTC; D gene: TRBD2; clone size: many; V gene: TRBV3-1; J gene: TRBJ2-1
CDR3 protein: CAWRGQMNTEAFF; CDR3 DNA: TGTGCCTGGAGGGGACAGATGAACACTGAAGCTTTCTTT; D gene: TRBD1; clone size: many; V gene: TRBV30; J gene: TRBJ1-1
CDR3 protein: CASRLLGPRGNEQFF; CDR3 DNA: TGTGCCAGCAGACTCCTCGGACCGAGGGGCAATGAGCAGTTCTTC; D gene: NA; clone size: few; V gene: TRBV11-2; J gene: TRBJ2-1
CDR3 protein: CSARQGNNSPLHF; CDR3 DNA: TGCAGTGCTAGACAGGGCAATAATTCACCCCTCCACTTT; D gene: NA; clone size: many; V gene: TRBV20-1; J gene: TRBJ1-6
CDR3 protein: CASSPDRVRGGLFGNTIYF; CDR3 DNA: TGTGCCAGCAGCCCTGATCGGGTGCGGGGAGGCTTATTTGGAAACACCATATATTTT; D gene: NA; clone size: NA; V gene: TRBV12-3/TRBV12-4; J gene: TRBJ1-3
CDR3 protein: CASSLRGGRAEAFF; CDR3 DNA: TGTGCCAGCAGTTTGCGTGGGGGCAGAGCTGAAGCTTTCTTT; D gene: NA; clone size: few; V gene: TRBV12-3/TRBV12-4; J gene: TRBJ1-1
CDR3 protein: CSVEGGITDTQYF; CDR3 DNA: TGCAGCGTTGAAGGGGGGATCACAGATACGCAGTATTTT; D gene: NA; clone size: NA; V gene: TRBV29-1; J gene: TRBJ2-3
CDR3 protein: CASSQTVGEQYF; CDR3 DNA: TGTGCCAGCAGCCAAACCGTCGGCGAGCAGTACTTC; D gene: NA; clone size: NA; V gene: TRBV3-1; J gene: TRBJ2-7
CDR3 protein: CASSLRAVGNTIYF; CDR3 DNA: TGTGCCAGCAGTTTACGGGCGGTGGGAAACACCATATATTTT; D gene: NA; clone size: few; V gene: TRBV12-3/TRBV12-4; J gene: TRBJ1-3
CDR3 protein: CASSFWTGQGYEQYF; CDR3 DNA: TGCGCCAGCAGTTTCTGGACGGGACAGGGGTACGAGCAGTACTTC; D gene: TRBD1; clone size: NA; V gene: TRBV5-1; J gene: TRBJ2-7
CDR3 protein: CASNSHGYTF; CDR3 DNA: TGCGCCAGCAATTCCCACGGCTACACCTTC; D gene: NA; clone size: NA; V gene: TRBV5-1; J gene: TRBJ1-2
CDR3 protein: CASSPQGGGYTEAFF; CDR3 DNA: TGTGCCAGCAGCCCCCAGGGGGGGGGCTACACTGAAGCTTTCTTT; D gene: TRBD1; clone size: few; V gene: TRBV7-2; J gene: TRBJ1-1
CDR3 protein: CASSLPGGTGELFF; CDR3 DNA: TGTGCCAGCAGCTTGCCGGGGGGCACCGGGGAGCTGTTTTTT; D gene: TRBD2; clone size: few; V gene: TRBV5-4; J gene: TRBJ2-2
CDR3 protein: CASSPVAGRPGTQYF; CDR3 DNA: TGTGCCAGCAGCCCCGTAGCGGGACGGCCGGGTACGCAGTATTTT; D gene: TRBD2; clone size: NA; V gene: TRBV7-6; J gene: TRBJ2-3
CDR3 protein: CASSLHGTGTDTQYF; CDR3 DNA: TGTGCCAGCAGCTTGCACGGGACAGGGACAGATACGCAGTATTTT; D gene: TRBD1; clone size: NA; V gene: TRBV5-8; J gene: TRBJ2-3
CDR3 protein: CSARDRQINTEAFF; CDR3 DNA: TGCAGTGCTAGAGATCGTCAGATTAACACTGAAGCTTTCTTT; D gene: NA; clone size: few; V gene: TRBV20-1; J gene: TRBJ1-1
CDR3 protein: CASSPDSVSGNTIYF; CDR3 DNA: TGTGCCAGCAGCCCCGACAGTGTCTCTGGAAACACCATATATTTT; D gene: NA; clone size: few; V gene: TRBV5-4; J gene: TRBJ1-3
CDR3 protein: CSVVVSGNTIYF; CDR3 DNA: TGCAGCGTAGTAGTCTCTGGAAACACCATATATTTT; D gene: NA; clone size: NA; V gene: TRBV29-1; J gene: TRBJ1-3
CDR3 protein: CASSLTHQETQYF; CDR3 DNA: TGTGCCAGCAGTCTGACTCATCAAGAGACCCAGTACTTC; D gene: NA; clone size: few; V gene: TRBV12-3/TRBV12-4; J gene: TRBJ2-5
CDR3 protein: CASFGGEGTGELFF; CDR3 DNA: TGTGCCAGTTTTGGGGGGGAAGGCACCGGGGAGCTGTTTTTT; D gene: TRBD2; clone size: few; V gene: TRBV19; J gene: TRBJ2-2
CDR3 protein: CASNADPGNTGELFF; CDR3 DNA: TGTGCCAGCAACGCGGACCCGGGGAACACCGGGGAGCTGTTTTTT; D gene: NA; clone size: few; V gene: TRBV11-2; J gene: TRBJ2-2
CDR3 protein: CASSEEGPGDVGEQYF; CDR3 DNA: TGTGCCAGCAGTGAAGAAGGGCCAGGGGACGTAGGCGAGCAGTACTTC; D gene: NA; clone size: many; V gene: TRBV6-1; J gene: TRBJ2-7